Below are 24 T cell receptor beta chains sequenced from a single sample in a study of CD4 T cells in relation to SARS-CoV-2 and coronaviruses. Some clones are missing from TCRdb's copy, which holds only in-frame ones; the method was immunoSEQ multiplex PCR. The table shows about 21,000 clones, with about 79% occurring only once. CD4+ T cells from unexposed donors were obtained before the COVID-19 pandemic (2011-2018). CD4+ T cells were isolated from the cells after more than 8 days of culture. For these receptors, no antigen is known. Source material: CD4+ T cells from PBMCs, cultured in vitro. These receptors originate from a human donor in good health.

This chain joins TRBV4-2 and TRBJ1-2; 9 nucleotides align to TRBD1. With V trimmed by 1 base and J by 3 bases, 6 bases remained unmatched. Germline loops: CDR1 LGHNA, CDR2 YNFKEQ. This CDR3 has 16 residues. The CDR3 nucleotides are TGTGCCAGCAGCCAAGCCGGGACAGGGCACCACTATGGCTACACCTTC. Residues: CASSQAGTGHHYGYTF.

This chain uses TRBV5-1 with TRBJ2-7; D is uncertain. The CDR3 covers 11 residues. Trimming removed 3 bases from V and 4 bases from J, with 5 bases in between. CDR1 and CDR2 (germline): SGHRS, YFSETQ. In DNA form, the CDR3 reads TGCGCCAGCAGCTCAACATACGAGCAGTACTTC. Its protein product is CASSSTYEQYF.

This rearrangement joins TRBV7-9 to TRBJ2-1; a possible D gene is TRBD2 (5 bases). From germline, CDR1 is SEHNR and CDR2 FQNEAQ (reference sequence). V was clipped by 1 base and J by 7 bases, with 11 bases between them. CDR3 length: 14 residues. CDR3 protein: CASSLVFSGNEQFF. As DNA, the CDR3 is TGTGCCAGCAGCTTAGTTTTTTCGGGAAATGAGCAGTTCTTC.

V gene TRBV11-1 combines with J gene TRBJ1-1; 8 positions match TRBD1. V lost 5 bases to trimming and J lost 5 bases; unmatched junction nucleotides: 7. The CDR3 has 14 residues. CDR1 and CDR2 from the germline V gene are SGHAT and FQDESV (reference sequence). CDR3 bases: TGTGCCAGCAGCCGCACAGGGGGTCGGACTGAAGCTTTCTTT. It codes for CASSRTGGRTEAFF.

This rearrangement joins TRBV19 to TRBJ2-1; D might be TRBD2 (5 bases). V lost 5 bases and J lost 5, with 16 bases in between. The CDR3 loop spans 15 amino acids. CDR1 and CDR2 from the germline V gene are LNHDA and SQIVND (reference sequence). CDR3 DNA: TGTGCCAGTAGTGCTCCGCGACTACAGAACAATGAGCAGTTCTTC. The encoded protein is CASSAPRLQNNEQFF.

The chain has TRBV2 and TRBJ2-3; 16 bases are shared with TRBD2. Germline assignment: CDR1 SNHLY and CDR2 FYNNEI. The CDR3 has 16 amino acids. J was trimmed by 3 bases and V by 5 bases; bases with no gene match: 2. The CDR3 sequence: CASSWGLAGGTDTQYF. The CDR3 DNA reads TGTGCCAGCAGTTGGGGACTAGCGGGAGGGACAGATACGCAGTATTTT. The full variable domain, completed using reference TRBV2 and TRBJ2-3, is EPEVTQTPSHQVTQMGQEVILRCVPISNHLYFYWYRQILGQKVEFLVSFYNNEISEKSEIFDDQFSVERPDGSNFTLKIRSTKLEDSAMYFCASSWGLAGGTDTQYFGPGTRLTVL.

The chain couples TRBV25-1 to TRBJ1-2; D remains ambiguous. The germline CDR1 and CDR2 sequences are MGHDK and SYGVNS. The CDR3 totals 17 residues. Trimming stripped 2 bases from V and 0 bases from J, with 16 bases between. For the CDR3, the DNA is TGTGCCAGCAGTGAACCACGAAGTACAGATCCTAACTATGGCTACACCTTC. It encodes CASSEPRSTDPNYGYTF.

The sample holds one count of this clone. This sequence joins TRBV9 and TRBJ2-7; D is ambiguous. Germline assignment: CDR1 SGDLS and CDR2 YYNGEE. CDR3 length equals 15 residues. V lost 0 bases and J lost 0, with 10 bases in between. The CDR3 sequence: CASSVGPVNSYEQYF. In nucleotides, the CDR3 is TGTGCCAGCAGCGTAGGCCCCGTCAACTCCTACGAGCAGTACTTC.

The rearrangement links TRBV12-3 or TRBV12-4 to TRBJ2-7; D may be TRBD2 (6 bases). CDR3 length equals 13 residues. Trimming removed 6 bases at V and 0 bases at J, with 9 bases between. CDR3 coding DNA: TGTGCCAGCAGCGGGGGATACTCCTACGAGCAGTACTTC. It is translated as CASSGGYSYEQYF.

The genes are TRBV6-5 and TRBJ2-2; D is ambiguous. CDR1 is MNHEY, CDR2 SVGAGI, per germline. Trimming left V 8 bases short and J 3 bases short, with 13 bases between. This CDR3 is built from 14 residues. In DNA form, the CDR3 reads TGTGCCAGCGCGCCGCCGGGCGACACCGGGGAGCTGTTTTTT. Amino acid sequence: CASAPPGDTGELFF.

The chain combines TRBV19 with TRBJ1-6; D is perhaps TRBD1 (5 bases). V was cut by 4 bases and J by 6 bases, with 10 bases left in between. The CDR3 runs 14 residues. The germline V gene has CDR1 LNHDA and CDR2 SQIVND (reference sequence). The CDR3 DNA reads as TGTGCCAGTAGTAGCGGACAAGTTAATTCACCCCTCCACTTT. This codes for CASSSGQVNSPLHF. Combining the CDR3 with reference TRBV19 and TRBJ1-6 gives the whole variable domain DGGITQSPKYLFRKEGQNVTLSCEQNLNHDAMYWYRQDPGQGLRLIYYSQIVNDFQKGDIAEGYSVSREKKESFPLTVTSAQKNPTAFYLCASSSGQVNSPLHFGNGTRLTVT.

V is TRBV14 and J is TRBJ1-3, with D perhaps matching TRBD1 (5 bases). Trimming took off 4 bases at V and 10 bases at J, with 20 bases between the two ends. The CDR3 runs 15 residues. Looked up from germline, CDR1 is SGHDN and CDR2 is FVKESK. This chain's CDR3 is CASSLGGGPTGTIYF. The CDR3 DNA is TGTGCCAGCAGCCTCGGGGGAGGGCCAACTGGGACCATATATTTT.

This chain joins TRBV19 and TRBJ2-1; 10 nucleotides match TRBD2. Per germline, CDR1 LNHDA and CDR2 SQIVND (reference sequence). The J segment lost 4 bases and the V segment lost 6 bases, leaving 12 bases of the junction unmatched. The CDR3 is 17 amino acids. The CDR3 region has the DNA TGTGCCAGTAGGGCCAGGCCTAGCGGGAGCCAATACAATGAGCAGTTCTTC. Its protein product is CASRARPSGSQYNEQFF.

There are a few counts of this clone. The genes are TRBV5-4 and TRBJ2-6; TRBD1 aligns across 7 bases. The germline gives CDR1 SGHNT, CDR2 YYREEE (reference sequence). This CDR3 is built from 18 residues. V shed 1 base, J shed 4 bases, and the junction held 11 bases outside the gene matches. The CDR3 protein is CASSLRGREMGGANVLTF. The CDR3 region has the DNA TGTGCCAGCAGCTTGAGGGGGCGCGAGATGGGAGGGGCCAACGTCCTGACTTTC.

The chain couples TRBV11-2 to TRBJ1-4; D remains ambiguous. V shed 5 bases and J shed 3 bases, with 13 bases lying between them. Germline V gene sequence: CDR1 SGHAT, CDR2 FQNNGV. The CDR3 is 15 amino acids. CDR3 residues: CASSPGGSANEKLFF. The CDR3 nucleotides read TGTGCCAGCAGCCCCGGCGGGTCAGCTAATGAAAAACTGTTTTTT. Using reference TRBV11-2 and TRBJ1-4 for the parts outside the CDR3, the full variable domain is EAGVAQSPRYKIIEKRQSVAFWCNPISGHATLYWYQQILGQGPKLLIQFQNNGVVDDSQLPKDRFSAERLKGVDSTLKIQPAKLEDSAVYLCASSPGGSANEKLFFGSGTQLSVL.

The V and J genes are TRBV5-1 and TRBJ2-2; no definite D call. Trimming cost V 0 bases and J 5 bases, with 5 bases left between them. Germline assignment: CDR1 SGHRS and CDR2 YFSETQ. CDR3 length: 13 residues. In DNA form, the CDR3 reads TGCGCCAGCAGCTTGGCCGATACCGGGGAGCTGTTTTTT. It specifies CASSLADTGELFF.

This clone was counted a few times. The chain carries TRBV6-1 and TRBJ2-2, with a possible D match to TRBD1 (6 bases). The V and J ends lost 7 bases and 0 bases respectively, with 12 bases between them. The V gene's germline CDR1 is MNHNS and CDR2 SASEGT. The CDR3 is made up of 15 amino acids. In nucleotides, the CDR3 is TGTGCCAGCACCCGGACAGAAACGAACACCGGGGAGCTGTTTTTT. Amino acids: CASTRTETNTGELFF.

The rearrangement uses TRBV3-1 (or the pseudogene TRBV3-2) and TRBJ2-1, with 14 bases aligning to TRBD2. Germline CDR1 LGHDT, CDR2 YNNKEL (reference sequence). V trimming: 0 bases; J trimming: 9 bases; junction bases outside the gene matches: 7. CDR3 length: 17 amino acids. CDR3 sequence reads: CASSQDAGTSGSREQFF. The CDR3 DNA reads as TGTGCCAGCAGCCAAGACGCCGGGACTAGCGGGAGTCGTGAGCAGTTCTTC.

The chain combines TRBV5-8 with TRBJ1-2, with D perhaps TRBD1 (5 bases). The CDR3 is 15 residues long. Germline CDR1 is SGHTS and CDR2 is YDEGEE. The V end lost 0 bases, the J end lost 7 bases, and 16 bases lay between the germline ends. The CDR3 DNA reads as TGTGCCAGCAGCTTGGGGGATACGGGGCGAGGTGGCTACACCTTC. Its protein product is CASSLGDTGRGGYTF.

The V gene is TRBV24-1, the J gene TRBJ2-7; 8 nucleotides line up with TRBD2. This CDR3 is 12 amino acids long. Looked up from germline, CDR1 is KGHDR and CDR2 is SFDVKD. J lost 9 bases, V lost 4 bases, and 4 bases had no gene match. Here the CDR3 reads CATSDVSGRQYF. CDR3 nucleotides: TGTGCCACCAGTGACGTCAGCGGGAGGCAGTACTTC.

The chain couples TRBV10-3 to TRBJ2-3, with 7 bases lining up with TRBD2. This CDR3 region has 14 residues. With 4 bases clipped from V and 6 bases from J, the junction kept 7 bases outside the gene matches. Looked up from germline, CDR1 is ENHRY and CDR2 is SYGVKD. CDR3 residues: CAISGRESRDTQYF. CDR3 sequence (DNA): TGTGCCATCAGTGGGCGGGAGAGCCGTGATACGCAGTATTTT.

The chain joins TRBV6-5 to TRBJ1-3; TRBD1 matches 7 bases. The CDR3 runs 14 residues. The germline V gene encodes CDR1 MNHEY and CDR2 SVGAGI. V lost 5 bases and J lost 4; bases outside the gene matches: 5. The CDR3 protein is CASSTRGSGNTIYF. CDR3 in DNA: TGTGCCAGCAGTACCAGGGGGTCCGGAAACACCATATATTTT.

This chain joins TRBV20-1 and TRBJ2-3; no clear D. The germline gives CDR1 DFQATT, CDR2 SNEGSKA (reference sequence). The V end lost 1 base, the J end lost 6 bases, and 5 bases lay between the germline ends. This CDR3 region has 11 residues. This CDR3 is CSARAVDTQYF. CDR3 sequence (DNA): TGCAGTGCTAGAGCGGTGGATACGCAGTATTTT.

The chain recombines TRBV10-3 with TRBJ1-5; D perhaps matches TRBD1 (5 bases). V was trimmed by 5 bases and J by 1 base, leaving 6 bases between them. Looked up from germline, CDR1 is ENHRY and CDR2 is SYGVKD. The CDR3 has 13 residues. The CDR3 region is CAISRDSNQPQHF. In nucleotides, the CDR3 is TGTGCCATCAGTAGGGACAGCAATCAGCCCCAGCATTTT.